Presented here are 25 T cell receptor beta chains from one specimen sequenced in a study of blood T cell repertoires in COVID-19. The data were produced by immunoSEQ multiplex PCR, yet TCRdb's version contains in-frame clones alone and is incomplete. This repertoire shows hundreds of thousands of clones, approximately 92% found once; its top ten account for 2.4%. Sequencing input: PBMCs or T cells enriched from blood (not recorded which). These receptors originate from a woman aged 18-30 years who had recovered from COVID-19.

The V call is TRBV6-5, the J call TRBJ1-6, with 8 nucleotides matching TRBD1. With 8 bases clipped from V and 7 bases from J, the junction kept 4 bases outside the gene matches. The CDR3 totals 13 residues. Germline V gene sequence: CDR1 MNHEY, CDR2 SVGAGI. Here the CDR3 reads CASSQGENSPLHF. CDR3 sequence (DNA): TGTGCCAGCTCACAGGGGGAAAATTCACCCCTCCACTTT.

The chain couples TRBV5-1 to TRBJ1-5; maybe TRBD1 (5 bases). The CDR3 is 14 residues long. Germline V lookup: CDR1 SGHRS, CDR2 YFSETQ. Trimming cost V 0 bases and J 6 bases, with 10 bases left between them. The CDR3 nucleotides read TGCGCCAGCAGCTTGGGGACAATGGGTCAGCCCCAGCATTTT. Translation: CASSLGTMGQPQHF.

Note on this clone: Other DNA variants within this sample encode the same CDR3. The chain combines TRBV9 with TRBJ1-1; possibly TRBD1 for D (6 bases). The V gene's germline CDR1 is SGDLS and CDR2 YYNGEE. CDR3 size: 14 residues. Trimming cost V 0 bases and J 3 bases, with 9 bases left between them. CDR3 coding DNA: TGTGCCAGCAGCGTAGCAAACAGGGACACTGAAGCTTTCTTT. Protein sequence: CASSVANRDTEAFF. Full variable domain (rest looked up from reference TRBV9 and TRBJ1-1): DSGVTQTPKHLITATGQRVTLRCSPRSGDLSVYWYQQSLDQGLQFLIQYYNGEERAKGNILERFSAQQFPDLHSELNLSSLELGDSALYFCASSVANRDTEAFFGQGTRLTVV.

This clone was seen a few times. V usage is TRBV19 and J usage is TRBJ1-1; D not resolved. In germline, CDR1 is LNHDA, CDR2 SQIVND (reference sequence). V was trimmed by 5 bases and J by 8 bases, leaving 12 bases between them. CDR3 length equals 12 residues. CDR3 sequence reads: CASSPWTGEAFF. The CDR3 nucleotides are TGTGCCAGTAGTCCGTGGACGGGGGAAGCTTTCTTT.

The chain's CDR3 is CASSQKGANSPLHF. For the CDR3, the DNA is TGTGCCAGCAGCCAAAAGGGAGCGAATTCACCCCTCCACTTT. The chain joins TRBV3-1 (or the pseudogene TRBV3-2) to TRBJ1-6; D not resolved. This CDR3 contains 14 residues. The V gene lost 2 bases and the J gene lost 7 bases, with 9 bases spanning the gap. Germline CDR1 is LGHDT and CDR2 is YNNKEL (reference sequence).

The gene calls are TRBV5-8 and TRBJ1-4; 7 nucleotides match TRBD1. The CDR3 consists of 14 residues. Germline lookup yields CDR1 SGHTS and CDR2 YDEGEE. The J segment lost 4 bases and the V segment lost 4 bases, leaving 4 bases of the junction unmatched. CDR3 loop: CASSRDRVNEKLFF. The CDR3 DNA is TGTGCCAGCAGCCGGGACAGAGTTAATGAAAAACTGTTTTTT. Full variable domain (missing parts from reference TRBV5-8 and TRBJ1-4): EAGVTQSPTHLIKTRGQQATLRCSPISGHTSVYWYQQALGLGLQFLLWYDEGEERNRGNFPPRFSGRQFPNYSSELNVNALELEDSALYLCASSRDRVNEKLFFGSGTQLSVL.

This chain uses TRBV11-2 with TRBJ2-1, with 7 bases identical to TRBD2. Germline V CDR1 and CDR2: SGHAT, FQNNGV. J gave up 4 bases and V 1 base, and 4 bases lay outside the gene matches. This CDR3 contains 15 residues. CDR3 loop: CASSLVSGGYNEQFF. In nucleotides, the CDR3 is TGTGCCAGCAGCTTAGTCTCGGGGGGTTACAATGAGCAGTTCTTC.

The chain joins TRBV12-3 or TRBV12-4 to TRBJ1-2, with 7 bases lining up with TRBD1. The CDR3 has 13 amino acids. V lost 6 bases to trimming and J lost 4 bases; unmatched junction nucleotides: 5. The CDR3 spells CASREDRSYGYTF. CDR3 nucleotides: TGTGCCAGCAGGGAGGACAGGTCCTATGGCTACACCTTC.

This chain joins TRBV18 and TRBJ2-3, with 15 nucleotides matching TRBD2. Trimming cost V 4 bases and J 2 bases; bases outside gene matches: 4. Germline V gene sequence: CDR1 KGHSH, CDR2 LQKENI. This CDR3 region has 17 residues. DNA of the CDR3: TGTGCCAGCTCACTCGGGACTAGCGGGGGGTTCACAGATACGCAGTATTTT. This gives the protein CASSLGTSGGFTDTQYF.

The chain employs TRBV7-2 and TRBJ1-1; D gene uncertain. The CDR3 is 15 amino acids. The germline CDR1 and CDR2 sequences are SGHTA and FQGNSA. V gave up 2 bases and J gave up 3 bases, with 13 bases separating them. CDR3 DNA sequence: TGTGCCAGCAGCTTAAGTTTAGGCGGCGACACTGAAGCTTTCTTT. Its protein is CASSLSLGGDTEAFF.

The rearrangement joins TRBV13 to TRBJ2-3, with D possibly being TRBD1 (5 bases). From germline, CDR1 is PRHDT and CDR2 FYEKMQ (reference sequence). V was pared by 7 bases and J by 1 base, with 15 bases between. CDR3 length: 15 amino acids. Here the CDR3 DNA reads TGTGCCAGCACCATTAGGGGCAGGGGCACAGATACGCAGTATTTT. Its protein product is CASTIRGRGTDTQYF.

The V gene is TRBV18, the J gene TRBJ1-5; 9 nucleotides agree with TRBD1. The CDR3 runs 14 residues. Trimming at V came to 6 bases and at J to 7 bases, leaving 7 bases not matched to a gene. Germline assignment: CDR1 KGHSH and CDR2 LQKENI. The chain's CDR3 is CASSRDREAQPQHF. The CDR3 region has the DNA TGTGCCAGCTCGCGGGACAGGGAGGCGCAGCCCCAGCATTTT.

The chain uses TRBV5-1 and TRBJ1-2, with D perhaps matching TRBD1 (5 bases). Trimming removed 0 bases at V and 2 bases at J, with 11 bases between. CDR3 length: 15 residues. Germline V gene lookup returns CDR1 SGHRS and CDR2 YFSETQ. As DNA, the CDR3 is TGCGCCAGCAGCTTGGTACCACAGGAGAACTATGGCTACACCTTC. It translates to CASSLVPQENYGYTF.

This chain uses TRBV25-1 with TRBJ2-7, with TRBD2 matching over 9 bases. V gave up 1 base and J gave up 5 bases; unmatched junction bases: 9. CDR1 MGHDK and CDR2 SYGVNS come from the germline V gene. The CDR3 is 16 residues long. CDR3 protein: CASSESGLAFVDEQYF. CDR3 coding DNA: TGTGCCAGCAGTGAATCGGGACTAGCCTTTGTTGACGAGCAGTACTTC.

This sequence joins TRBV2 and TRBJ2-3, with D hard to call. This CDR3 spans 15 amino acids. The V end was cut by 4 bases, the J end by 0 bases, with 11 bases between. CDR1 and CDR2 from the germline V gene are SNHLY and FYNNEI. Here the CDR3 reads CASSAQRTSTDTQYF. DNA of the CDR3: TGTGCCAGCAGTGCGCAGCGAACTAGCACAGATACGCAGTATTTT.

The V gene is TRBV5-1, the J gene TRBJ2-7; 8 bases line up with TRBD2. The germline CDR1 and CDR2 sequences are SGHRS and YFSETQ. Trimming at V came to 4 bases and at J to 3 bases, leaving 15 bases not matched to a gene. CDR3 size: 17 residues. CDR3 in amino acids: CASSPGGPGHARYEQYF. The CDR3 DNA reads as TGCGCCAGCAGCCCGGGGGGGCCGGGACATGCTCGCTACGAGCAGTACTTC.

This clone was seen just once. The chain links TRBV15 to TRBJ1-3; D might be TRBD1 (5 bases). CDR1 LNHNV and CDR2 YYDKDF come from the germline V gene (reference sequence). Trimming removed 4 bases from V and 0 bases from J, with 10 bases in between. The CDR3 contains 15 residues. The CDR3 loop reads CATSTRQNSGNTIYF. The CDR3 bases are TGTGCCACCAGCACACGACAGAACTCTGGAAACACCATATATTTT.

This clone was recorded once. The V and J genes are TRBV19 and TRBJ2-1; D gene unclear. From germline, CDR1 is LNHDA and CDR2 SQIVND (reference sequence). The V end lost 1 base, the J end lost 9 bases, and 10 bases lay between the germline ends. The CDR3 length is 13 residues. This chain's CDR3 is CASSIGGVSEQFF. In nucleotides, the CDR3 is TGTGCCAGTAGTATAGGAGGAGTCAGTGAGCAGTTCTTC.

The chain uses TRBV28 and TRBJ1-1, with D maybe TRBD1 (6 bases). The V gene lost 4 bases and the J gene lost 1 base, with 13 bases spanning the gap. This CDR3 spans 15 amino acids. CDR1 and CDR2 (germline): MDHEN, SYDVKM. Here the CDR3 reads CASSYTGRTNTEAFF. CDR3 DNA sequence: TGTGCCAGCAGTTACACAGGGCGGACGAACACTGAAGCTTTCTTT.

This clone has a handful of counts. Relative to the germline gene, one junction end is altered; a read error may explain this. V and J are TRBV5-5 and TRBJ2-7; a weak D match, TRBD2 (6 bases). CDR3 length: 15 amino acids. From germline, CDR1 is SGHKS and CDR2 YYEKEE (reference sequence). CDR3 amino acids: CASSLGRGGTYEQYF. The CDR3 coding sequence is TGTGCCAGCAGTTTGGGGCGTGGGGGGACCTACGAGCAGTACTTC.

The J gene is TRBJ1-1, the V gene TRBV4-2, with 8 positions matching TRBD1. The CDR3 spans 15 residues. V gave up 1 base and J gave up 1 base; unmatched junction bases: 2. Germline V gene sequence: CDR1 LGHNA, CDR2 YNFKEQ. As DNA, the CDR3 is TGTGCCAGCAGCCAAGGGGACAGGCAGAACACTGAAGCTTTCTTT. It is translated as CASSQGDRQNTEAFF.

This clone appeared once. The V gene is TRBV5-1, the J gene TRBJ2-7; 12 nucleotides agree with TRBD2. This CDR3 is 16 amino acids long. V was clipped by 2 bases and J by 5 bases; unmatched bases: 8. CDR1 is SGHRS, CDR2 YFSETQ, per germline. CDR3 coding DNA: TGCGCCAGCAGCTTTACTAGCGGGGGGATCCTTGACGAGCAGTACTTC. It codes for CASSFTSGGILDEQYF.

The V and J genes are TRBV27 and TRBJ1-5, with D possibly matching TRBD1 (6 bases). This CDR3 contains 14 residues. V gave up 3 bases and J gave up 6 bases, with 12 bases separating them. CDR1 and CDR2 from the germline V gene are MNHEY and SMNVEV (reference sequence). CDR3 DNA sequence: TGTGCCAGCAGTTTTTACGGCAGGGGTCAGCCCCAGCATTTT. It encodes CASSFYGRGQPQHF.

The chain has TRBV5-1 and TRBJ1-2; D remains unclear. This CDR3 is 15 amino acids long. Looked up from germline, CDR1 is SGHRS and CDR2 is YFSETQ. V shed 0 bases and J shed 4 bases, with 13 bases lying between them. CDR3 sequence reads: CASSLAPHSGYGYTF. CDR3 in DNA: TGCGCCAGCAGCTTGGCCCCACATAGCGGCTATGGCTACACCTTC.

V usage is TRBV4-2 and J usage is TRBJ1-1, with 8 bases lining up with TRBD1. CDR1 is LGHNA and CDR2 is YNFKEQ in the germline V gene. CDR3 length: 13 residues. Trimming cost V 1 base and J 5 bases; bases outside gene matches: 0. CDR3: CASSQGDRTEAFF. In nucleotides, the CDR3 is TGTGCCAGCAGCCAAGGGGACAGGACTGAAGCTTTCTTT.